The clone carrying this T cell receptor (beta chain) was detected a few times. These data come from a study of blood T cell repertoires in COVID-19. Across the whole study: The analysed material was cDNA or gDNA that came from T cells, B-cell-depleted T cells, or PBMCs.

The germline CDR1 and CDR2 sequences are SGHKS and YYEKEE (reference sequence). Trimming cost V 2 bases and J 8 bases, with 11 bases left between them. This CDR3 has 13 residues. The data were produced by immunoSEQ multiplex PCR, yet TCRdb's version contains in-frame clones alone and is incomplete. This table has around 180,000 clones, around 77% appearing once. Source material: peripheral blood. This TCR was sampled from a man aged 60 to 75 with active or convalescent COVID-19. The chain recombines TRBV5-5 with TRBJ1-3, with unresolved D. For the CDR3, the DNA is TGTGCCAGCAGCTTCGACGGGAGTTACACCATATATTTT. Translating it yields CASSFDGSYTIYF.